A selection of T cell receptor beta chains follows, all from one sample in a study of beta chain features in type 1 diabetes. TCRdb's table, derived via immunoSEQ multiplex PCR, lists solely in-frame clones and lacks some. This table has hundreds of thousands of clones, roughly 8% appearing once. Sequenced input: central memory CD4+ T cells from blood. Source of these receptors: a woman under 30 in good health. CDR3s include the opening cysteine and the closing phenylalanine or tryptophan. A D gene is named only where the DNA matches it firmly. Not every row has a clone size; where given, it reads once, few, many or a size class.

d_call j_call clone_size v_call cdr3_nt cdr3_aa
NA TRBJ2-1 NA TRBV28 TGTGCCAGCAGCAGGGCGGGTGAGCAGTTCTTC CASSRAGEQFF
NA TRBJ2-1 NA TRBV4-2 TGTGCCAGCAGCCAAGATCAAAGGGCCTCCTACAATGAGCAGTTCTTC CASSQDQRASYNEQFF
NA TRBJ1-4 few TRBV5-1 TGCGCCCGATTCGACGTCCGCTATGAAAAACTGTTTTTT CARFDVRYEKLFF
NA TRBJ2-3 NA TRBV4-3 TGCGCCAGCAGCCAAGGGGACTTAACCAGCACAGATACGCAGTATTTT CASSQGDLTSTDTQYF
TRBD2 TRBJ2-7 few TRBV18 TGTGCCAGCTCACCACCGGGAGGGTTAAGCTCCTACGAGCAGTACTTC CASSPPGGLSSYEQYF
NA TRBJ2-3 few TRBV11-2 TGTGCCAGCAGCTTCGGTCGCACAGATACGCAGTATTTT CASSFGRTDTQYF
NA TRBJ1-2 NA TRBV4-3 TGCGCCAGCAGCCAAGGTCACGGAGACTATGGCTACACCTTC CASSQGHGDYGYTF
NA TRBJ2-1 many TRBV7-2 TGTGCCAGCAGCTACCAGACGGGATGGAGCAATGAGCAGTTCTTC CASSYQTGWSNEQFF
NA TRBJ1-1 NA TRBV29-1 TGCAGCGTTGATATATACACTGAAGCTTTCTTT CSVDIYTEAFF
NA TRBJ2-7 few TRBV28 TGTGCCAGCAGTTTCAACCTAGGCGTTACCTACGAGCAGTACTTC CASSFNLGVTYEQYF
TRBD2 TRBJ2-1 few TRBV18 TGTGCCAGCTCAACACTAGCGGGAGGTTACAATGAGCAGTTCTTC CASSTLAGGYNEQFF
TRBD2 TRBJ2-7 few TRBV7-2 TGTGCCAGCAGCTTATCGGCGGGAGGGGGGTCCTACGAGCAGTACTTC CASSLSAGGGSYEQYF
TRBD1 TRBJ2-7 few TRBV2 TGTGCCAGCAGTGAAGCGAACCCGACAGGGGGGATCTCCTACGAGCAGTACTTC CASSEANPTGGISYEQYF
NA TRBJ2-6 NA TRBV4-2 TGTGCCAGCAGCCAAGTGGGGACCCGCTCTGGGGCCAACGTCCTGACTTTC CASSQVGTRSGANVLTF
TRBD1 TRBJ2-7 few TRBV28 TGTGCCAGCAGAAGACAGGGCTCCTACGAGCAGTACTTC CASRRQGSYEQYF
TRBD2 TRBJ2-7 many TRBV10-3 TGTGCCATCAGGTCCACTAGCGGGAACGGCGAGCAGTACTTC CAIRSTSGNGEQYF
NA TRBJ1-1 NA TRBV5-4 TGTGCCAGCAGCTTGACGAGTGGCAGGAACACTGAAGCTTTCTTT CASSLTSGRNTEAFF
NA TRBJ2-3 NA TRBV5-4 TGCGCCAGCAGCCAAGATTTTCGGGTCACAGATACGCAGTATTTT CASSQDFRVTDTQYF
TRBD1 TRBJ2-7 NA TRBV6-1 TGTGCCAGCAGCTGGGGACAGGGATCCTACGAGCAGTACTTC CASSWGQGSYEQYF
NA TRBJ2-2 NA TRBV7-2 TGTGCCAGCAGCTTTTTACCCACCGGGGAGCTGTTTTTT CASSFLPTGELFF
NA TRBJ2-2 few TRBV6-5 TGTGCCAGCAGTTACCTCACGTCGAAGGAGCTGTTTTTT CASSYLTSKELFF
TRBD2 TRBJ2-3 NA TRBV4-1 TGCGCCAGCAGCCAAGATATGGCGGGAGGGGGAGATACGCAGTATTTT CASSQDMAGGGDTQYF
NA TRBJ2-5 few TRBV7-2 TGTGCCAGCAGCTTACAAGGGGCCGGTGTTGAGACCCAGTACTTC CASSLQGAGVETQYF
NA TRBJ2-3 few TRBV7-2 TGTGCCAGCAGCCCCGCGTCGGGTTACACAGATACGCAGTATTTT CASSPASGYTDTQYF
NA TRBJ2-5 NA TRBV6-5 TGTGCCAGCAAGGCAGAGAAAGAGACCCAGTACTTC CASKAEKETQYF